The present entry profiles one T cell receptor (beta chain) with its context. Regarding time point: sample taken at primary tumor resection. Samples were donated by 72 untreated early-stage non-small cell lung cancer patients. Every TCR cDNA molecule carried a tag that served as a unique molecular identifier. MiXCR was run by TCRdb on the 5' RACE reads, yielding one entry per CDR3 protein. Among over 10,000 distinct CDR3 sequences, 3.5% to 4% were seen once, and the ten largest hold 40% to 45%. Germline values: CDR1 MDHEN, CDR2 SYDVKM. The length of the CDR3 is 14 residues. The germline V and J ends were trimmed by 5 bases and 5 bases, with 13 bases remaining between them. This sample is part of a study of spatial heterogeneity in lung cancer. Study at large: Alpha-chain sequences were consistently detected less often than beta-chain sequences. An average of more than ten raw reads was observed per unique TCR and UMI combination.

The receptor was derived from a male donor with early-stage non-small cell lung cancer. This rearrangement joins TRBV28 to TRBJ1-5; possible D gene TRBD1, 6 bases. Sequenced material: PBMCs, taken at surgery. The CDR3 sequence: CASSLQGFYQPQHF. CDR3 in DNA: TGTGCCAGCAGTCTCCAGGGGTTTTATCAGCCCCAGCATTTT.